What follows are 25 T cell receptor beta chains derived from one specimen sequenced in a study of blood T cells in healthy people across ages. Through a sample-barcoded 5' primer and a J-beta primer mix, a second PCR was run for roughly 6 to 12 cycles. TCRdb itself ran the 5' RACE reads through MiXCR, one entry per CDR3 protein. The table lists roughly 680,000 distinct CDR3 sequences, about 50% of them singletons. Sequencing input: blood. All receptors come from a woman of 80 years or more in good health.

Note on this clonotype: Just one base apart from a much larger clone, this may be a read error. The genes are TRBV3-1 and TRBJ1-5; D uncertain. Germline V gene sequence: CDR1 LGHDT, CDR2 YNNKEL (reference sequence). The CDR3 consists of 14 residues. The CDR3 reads CVSSQASFNQPQHF. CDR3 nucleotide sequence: TGTGTCAGCAGCCAAGCCTCTTTCAATCAGCCCCAGCATTTT.

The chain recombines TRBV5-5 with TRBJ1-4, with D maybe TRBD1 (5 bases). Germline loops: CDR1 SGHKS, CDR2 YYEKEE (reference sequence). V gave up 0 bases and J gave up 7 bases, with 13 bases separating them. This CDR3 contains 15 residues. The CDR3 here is CASSLGTSQVEKLFF. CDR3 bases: TGTGCCAGCAGCTTGGGGACATCACAAGTTGAAAAACTGTTTTTT.

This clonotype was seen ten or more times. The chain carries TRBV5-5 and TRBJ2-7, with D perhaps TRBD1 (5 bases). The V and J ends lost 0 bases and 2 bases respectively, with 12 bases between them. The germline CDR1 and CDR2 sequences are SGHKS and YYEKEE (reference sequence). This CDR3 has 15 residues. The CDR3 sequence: CASSLGATGAYEQYF. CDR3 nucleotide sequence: TGTGCCAGCAGCTTGGGTGCCACAGGAGCCTACGAGCAGTACTTC.

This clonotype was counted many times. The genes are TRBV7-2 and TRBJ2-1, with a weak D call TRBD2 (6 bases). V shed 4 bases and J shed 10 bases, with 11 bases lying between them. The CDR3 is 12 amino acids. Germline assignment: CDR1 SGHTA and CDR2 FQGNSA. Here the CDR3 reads CASSSYGGEQFF. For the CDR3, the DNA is TGTGCCAGCAGCTCCTACGGGGGAGAGCAGTTCTTC.

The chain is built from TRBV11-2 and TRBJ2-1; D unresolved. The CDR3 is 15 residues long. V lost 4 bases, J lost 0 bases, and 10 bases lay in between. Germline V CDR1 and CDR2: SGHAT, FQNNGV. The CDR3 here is CASSSGMGSYNEQFF. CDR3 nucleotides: TGTGCCAGCAGCTCCGGCATGGGCTCCTACAATGAGCAGTTCTTC.

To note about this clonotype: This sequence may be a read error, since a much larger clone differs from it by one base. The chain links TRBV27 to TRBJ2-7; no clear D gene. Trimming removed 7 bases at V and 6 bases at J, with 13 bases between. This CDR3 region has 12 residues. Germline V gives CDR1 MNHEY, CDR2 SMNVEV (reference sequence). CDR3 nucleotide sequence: TGTGCCAGCATGGCAGCGACCGGCGAGCAGTACTTC. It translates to CASMAATGEQYF.

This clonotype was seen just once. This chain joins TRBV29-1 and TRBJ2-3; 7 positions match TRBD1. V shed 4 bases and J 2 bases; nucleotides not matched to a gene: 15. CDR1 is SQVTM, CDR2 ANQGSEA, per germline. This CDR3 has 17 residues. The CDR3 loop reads CSVAGTGEGWSTDTQYF. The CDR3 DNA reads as TGCAGCGTTGCGGGTACAGGGGAAGGATGGTCCACAGATACGCAGTATTTT.

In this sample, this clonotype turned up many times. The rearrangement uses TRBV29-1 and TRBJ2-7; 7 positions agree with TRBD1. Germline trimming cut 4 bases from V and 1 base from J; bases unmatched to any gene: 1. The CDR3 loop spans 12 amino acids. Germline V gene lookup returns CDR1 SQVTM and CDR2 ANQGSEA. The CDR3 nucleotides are TGCAGCGTTGGGGGACAGTCCTACGAGCAGTACTTC. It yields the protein CSVGGQSYEQYF.

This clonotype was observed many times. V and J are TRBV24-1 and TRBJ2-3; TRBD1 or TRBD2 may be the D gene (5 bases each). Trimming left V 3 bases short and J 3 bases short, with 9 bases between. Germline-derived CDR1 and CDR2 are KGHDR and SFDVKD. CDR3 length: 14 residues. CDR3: CATSDKGRTDTQYF. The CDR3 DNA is TGTGCCACCAGTGATAAGGGACGGACAGATACGCAGTATTTT.

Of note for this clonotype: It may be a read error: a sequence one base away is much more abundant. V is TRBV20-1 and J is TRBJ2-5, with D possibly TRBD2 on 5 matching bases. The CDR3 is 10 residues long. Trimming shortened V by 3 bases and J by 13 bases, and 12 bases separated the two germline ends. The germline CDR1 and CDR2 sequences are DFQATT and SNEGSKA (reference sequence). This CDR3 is CSASRLGLYF. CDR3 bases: TGCAGTGCTAGTCGTCTAGGACTGTACTTC.

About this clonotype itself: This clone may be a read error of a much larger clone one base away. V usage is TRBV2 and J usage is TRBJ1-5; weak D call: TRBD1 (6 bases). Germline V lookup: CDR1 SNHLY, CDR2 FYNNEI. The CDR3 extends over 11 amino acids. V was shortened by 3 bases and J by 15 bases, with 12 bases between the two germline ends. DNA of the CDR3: TGTGCCAGCAGTGAGGTAGACAGGCGGCATTTT. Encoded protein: CASSEVDRRHF.

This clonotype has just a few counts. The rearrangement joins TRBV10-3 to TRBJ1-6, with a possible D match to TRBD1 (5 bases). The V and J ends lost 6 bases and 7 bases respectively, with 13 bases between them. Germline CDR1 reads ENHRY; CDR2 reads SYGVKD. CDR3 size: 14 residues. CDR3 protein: CAIRAQVQNSPLHF. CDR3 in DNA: TGTGCCATCAGGGCACAGGTTCAGAATTCACCCCTCCACTTT.

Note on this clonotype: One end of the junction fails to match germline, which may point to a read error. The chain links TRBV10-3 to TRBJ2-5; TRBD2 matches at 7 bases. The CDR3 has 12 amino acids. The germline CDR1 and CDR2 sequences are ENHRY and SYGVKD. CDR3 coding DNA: TGCGCCATCAAGGGGAGGGGAGAGACCCAGTACTTC. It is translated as CAIKGRGETQYF.

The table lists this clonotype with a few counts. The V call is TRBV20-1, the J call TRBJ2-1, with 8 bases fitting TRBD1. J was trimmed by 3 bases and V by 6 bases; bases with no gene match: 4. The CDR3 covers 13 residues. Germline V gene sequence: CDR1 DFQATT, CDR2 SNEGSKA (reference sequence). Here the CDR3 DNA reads TGCAGTGCCGGACAGGGCGACTACAATGAGCAGTTCTTC. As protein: CSAGQGDYNEQFF.

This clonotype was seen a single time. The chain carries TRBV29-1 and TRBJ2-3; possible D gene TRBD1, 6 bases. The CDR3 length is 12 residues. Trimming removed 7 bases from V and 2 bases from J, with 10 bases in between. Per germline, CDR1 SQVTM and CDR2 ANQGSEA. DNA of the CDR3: TGCAGCGGTGGACAGATCACAGATACGCAGTATTTT. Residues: CSGGQITDTQYF.

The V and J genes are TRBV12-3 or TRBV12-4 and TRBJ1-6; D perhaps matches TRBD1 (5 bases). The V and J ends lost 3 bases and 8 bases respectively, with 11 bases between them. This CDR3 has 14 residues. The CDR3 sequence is CASSFHQGDSPLHF. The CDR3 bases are TGTGCCAGCAGTTTTCATCAAGGGGATTCACCCCTCCACTTT.

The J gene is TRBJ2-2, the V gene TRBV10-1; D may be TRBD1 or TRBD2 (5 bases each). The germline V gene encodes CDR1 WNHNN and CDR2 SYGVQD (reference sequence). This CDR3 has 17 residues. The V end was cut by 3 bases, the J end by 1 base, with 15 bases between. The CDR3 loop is CASSDLWGSGNTGELFF. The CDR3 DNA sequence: TGCGCCAGCAGTGACCTGTGGGGGTCGGGGAACACCGGGGAGCTGTTTTTT.

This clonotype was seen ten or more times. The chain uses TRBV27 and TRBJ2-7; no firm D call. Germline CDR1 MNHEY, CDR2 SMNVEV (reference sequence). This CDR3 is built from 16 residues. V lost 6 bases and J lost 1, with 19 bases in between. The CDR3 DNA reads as TGTGCCAGCAGCCCACACTTGGTCGTTTCGTCCTACGAGCAGTACTTC. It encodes CASSPHLVVSSYEQYF.

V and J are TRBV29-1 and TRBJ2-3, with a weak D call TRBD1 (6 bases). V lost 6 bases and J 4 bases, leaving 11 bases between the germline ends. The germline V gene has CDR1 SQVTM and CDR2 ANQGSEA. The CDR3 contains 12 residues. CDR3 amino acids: CSVQGWADTQYF. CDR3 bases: TGCAGCGTACAGGGATGGGCAGATACGCAGTATTTT.

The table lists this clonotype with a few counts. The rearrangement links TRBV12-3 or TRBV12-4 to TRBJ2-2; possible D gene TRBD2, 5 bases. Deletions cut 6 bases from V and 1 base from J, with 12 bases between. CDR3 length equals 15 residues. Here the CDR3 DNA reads TGTGCCAGCAGCCCCGCGGGCAAGAACACCGGGGAGCTGTTTTTT. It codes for CASSPAGKNTGELFF.

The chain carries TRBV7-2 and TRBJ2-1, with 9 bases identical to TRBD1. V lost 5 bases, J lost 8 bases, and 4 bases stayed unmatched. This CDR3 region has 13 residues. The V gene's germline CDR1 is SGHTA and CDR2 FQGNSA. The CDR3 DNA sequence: TGTGCCAGCAGCGTACAGGGGGCTGATGAGCAGTTCTTC. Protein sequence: CASSVQGADEQFF.

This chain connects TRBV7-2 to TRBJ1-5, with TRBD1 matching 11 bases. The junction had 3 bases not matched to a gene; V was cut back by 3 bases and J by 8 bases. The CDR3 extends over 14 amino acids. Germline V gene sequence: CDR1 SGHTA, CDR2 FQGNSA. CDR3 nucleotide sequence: TGTGCCAGCAGCTTTGGGACAGGGGGTGAGCCCCAGCATTTT. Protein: CASSFGTGGEPQHF.

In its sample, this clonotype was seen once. The CDR3, as DNA: TGCAGTGCTAGAGGGTCTAGCGGAGGGCGGGTGGGCAATGAGCAGTTCTTC. Translating gives CSARGSSGGRVGNEQFF. This sequence joins TRBV20-1 and TRBJ2-1; 7 nucleotides align to TRBD2. With 1 base clipped from V and 6 bases from J, the junction kept 15 bases outside the gene matches. The germline gives CDR1 DFQATT, CDR2 SNEGSKA (reference sequence). This CDR3 comprises 17 residues.

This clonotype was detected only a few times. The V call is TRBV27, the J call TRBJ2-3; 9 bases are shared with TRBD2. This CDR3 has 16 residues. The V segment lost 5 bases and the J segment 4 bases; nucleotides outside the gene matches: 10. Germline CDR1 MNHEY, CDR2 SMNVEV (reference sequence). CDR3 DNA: TGTGCCAGCAGTCCCCTGGGCGGGAGGGCCTCAGATACGCAGTATTTT. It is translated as CASSPLGGRASDTQYF.

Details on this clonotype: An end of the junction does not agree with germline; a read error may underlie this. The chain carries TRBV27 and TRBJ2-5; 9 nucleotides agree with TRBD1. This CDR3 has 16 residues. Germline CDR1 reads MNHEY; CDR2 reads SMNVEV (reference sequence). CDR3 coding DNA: TGTGCCGGCAGACCTCCGGGACAGGGCCTCCAAGAGACCCAGTACTTC. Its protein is CAGRPPGQGLQETQYF.